Sequencing of this TCR beta chain was carried out in a study of blood T cell repertoires in COVID-19. Study-level background: Acute-phase and convalescent COVID-19 samples originated in the United States, Italy and Spain. From T cells, B-cell-depleted T cells, or PBMCs came the material, which was cDNA or gDNA.

TCRdb keeps only in-frame clones here, not all; method: immunoSEQ multiplex PCR. Of some 120,000 clones in the sample, 80% to 90% were seen once. V dropped 5 bases and J dropped 1 base, with 11 bases sitting between them. CDR3 size: 14 residues. Germline CDR1 MDHEN, CDR2 SYDVKM. The V and J genes are TRBV28 and TRBJ1-1; a weak D match, TRBD1 (5 bases). The sequence was obtained from a man aged 65 to 85 with active or convalescent COVID-19. Sample: peripheral blood. The CDR3 loop reads CASSIKQGNTEAFF. The CDR3 nucleotides are TGTGCCAGCAGTATCAAGCAGGGGAACACTGAAGCTTTCTTT.